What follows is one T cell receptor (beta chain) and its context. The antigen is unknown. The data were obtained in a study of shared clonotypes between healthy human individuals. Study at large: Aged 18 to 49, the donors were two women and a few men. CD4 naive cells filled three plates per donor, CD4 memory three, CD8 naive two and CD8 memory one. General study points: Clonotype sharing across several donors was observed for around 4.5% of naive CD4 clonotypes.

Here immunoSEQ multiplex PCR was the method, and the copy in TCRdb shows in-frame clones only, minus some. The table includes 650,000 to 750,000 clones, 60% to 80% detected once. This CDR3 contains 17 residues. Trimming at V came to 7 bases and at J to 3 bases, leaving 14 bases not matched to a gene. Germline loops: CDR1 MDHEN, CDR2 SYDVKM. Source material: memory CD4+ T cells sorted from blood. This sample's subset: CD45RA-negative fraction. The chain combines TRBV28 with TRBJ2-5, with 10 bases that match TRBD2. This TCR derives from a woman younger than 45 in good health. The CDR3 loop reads CASTYHKIGTSEETQYF. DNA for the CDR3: TGTGCCAGCACCTACCACAAAATCGGGACTAGCGAAGAGACCCAGTACTTC.